The clone carrying this TCR beta chain was recorded once. The CDR3 is 14 residues long. CDR1 and CDR2 from the germline V gene are SGHNT and YYREEE (reference sequence). V dropped 2 bases and J dropped 3 bases, with 9 bases sitting between them. These data are taken from a study of OX40 agonist ivuxolimab in advanced cancers. The protocol was immunoSEQ multiplex PCR, while the TCRdb copy is restricted to in-frame clones and leaves out a portion. This table has 65,000 or so clones, roughly 90% appearing once. The sequencing used CD4+ or CD8+ T cells sorted from blood, collected in a trial of the OX40 agonist ivuxolimab. The rearrangement uses TRBV5-4 and TRBJ1-5; the D gene is possibly TRBD1 (6 bases). This clonotype was sampled from an adult with an advanced solid tumor such as melanoma, head and neck, liver or kidney cancer. The CDR3 protein is CASSLGGLNQPQHF. The CDR3 DNA sequence: TGTGCCAGCAGCTTAGGGGGACTCAATCAGCCCCAGCATTTT.